Sequencing of this TCR beta chain was carried out in a study of T cells in Graves' hyperthyroidism and ophthalmopathy. In the study overall: Peripheral blood was acquired at first diagnosis, ahead of any therapy whatsoever.

Points on this clonotype: This may be a read error: a much more frequent sequence differs by one nucleotide.

RNA transcripts were the template for amplifying TCR beta CDR3 regions. First-round RT-PCR targeting the TCR CDR3 was performed with the HTBI primer set. TCRdb itself ran the multiplex PCR reads through MiXCR, one entry per CDR3 protein. The sample consists of approximately 600,000 distinct CDR3 sequences, roughly 15% of them appearing once. CDR3 length: 18 amino acids. CDR1 is SGHAT and CDR2 is FQNNGV in the germline V gene. Fresh peripheral blood, 8 to 10 ml, was the source of the PBMCs. The receptor's source is a woman aged 25 to 39 with Graves' hyperthyroidism. The chain recombines TRBV11-2 with TRBJ2-2, with 14 bases lining up with TRBD2. Sequencing was carried out using blood. The CDR3 region is CASSLGGLAGVSTGELLF. For the CDR3, the DNA is TGTGCCAGCAGCTTAGGGGGACTAGCGGGAGTGTCCACCGGGGAGCTGCTTTTT.